The subject of this entry is one TCR beta chain. The antigen is not known. CDR1 and CDR2 from the germline V gene are SEHNR and FQNEAQ (reference sequence). Trimming cost V 11 bases and J 3 bases, with 17 bases left between them. The CDR3 is made up of 13 amino acids. The sample belongs to a study of identical twins. Study results and caveats: Beta out-of-frame sequences showed weaker excess sharing between twins. A lower insertion count was a feature of abundant cord blood beta clonotypes, with no such feature in memory repertoires.

TCRdb reprocessed the 5' RACE reads with MiXCR, giving one entry per CDR3 protein. Altogether hundreds of thousands of distinct CDR3 sequences are present, about 20% being singletons, with the ten largest covering 13%. This same sample was also part of a study on T cells expressing NK-cell markers.

This chain connects TRBV7-9 to TRBJ2-7; tentatively, D is TRBD2 (5 bases). This TCR derives from a woman aged 18-30 years in good health. Sequencing used PBMCs. CDR3 amino acids: CASLGATDYEQYF. Here the CDR3 DNA reads TGTGCCTCCCTGGGAGCCACAGACTACGAGCAGTACTTC.